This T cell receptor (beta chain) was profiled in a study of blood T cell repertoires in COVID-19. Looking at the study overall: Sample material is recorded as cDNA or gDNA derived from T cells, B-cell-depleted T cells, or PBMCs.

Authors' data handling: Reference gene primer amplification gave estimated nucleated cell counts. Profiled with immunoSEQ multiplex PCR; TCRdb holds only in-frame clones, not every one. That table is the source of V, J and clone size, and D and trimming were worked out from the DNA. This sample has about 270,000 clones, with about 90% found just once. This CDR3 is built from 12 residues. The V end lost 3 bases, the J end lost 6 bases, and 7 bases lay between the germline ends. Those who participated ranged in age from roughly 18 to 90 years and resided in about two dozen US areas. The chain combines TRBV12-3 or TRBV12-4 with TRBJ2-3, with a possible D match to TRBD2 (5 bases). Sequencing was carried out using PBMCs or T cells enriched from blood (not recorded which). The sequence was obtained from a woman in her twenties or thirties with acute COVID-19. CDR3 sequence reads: CASSFTGDTQYF. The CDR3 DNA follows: TGTGCCAGCAGTTTTACGGGGGATACGCAGTATTTT.